A single sample gave rise to the 15 T cell receptor beta chains below, sequenced in a study of cytomegalovirus exposure and HLA in healthy donors. With 60 Vbeta and 13 Jbeta primers, the PCR was carried out. Measured with immunoSEQ multiplex PCR; TCRdb has only the in-frame clones, and not every one. The sample contains 100,000 to 150,000 clones, about 78% of which appear only once. The sequenced sample consisted of PBMCs. All receptors come from a female donor in good health and CMV-seronegative.

V is TRBV7-9 and J is TRBJ2-7; D possibly corresponds to TRBD1 (7 bases). V gave up 5 bases and J gave up 6 bases, with 20 bases separating them. The V gene's germline CDR1 is SEHNR and CDR2 FQNEAQ (reference sequence). The CDR3 is 15 amino acids. The CDR3 is CASSRTGTAEGEQYF. The CDR3 region has the DNA TGTGCCAGCAGCAGAACCGGGACAGCGGAGGGCGAGCAGTACTTC.

V usage is TRBV7-3 and J usage is TRBJ2-2; no reliable D call. Trimming removed 5 bases at V and 5 bases at J, with 9 bases between. This CDR3 is 13 amino acids long. The germline V gene encodes CDR1 SGHTA and CDR2 FQGTGA. CDR3 nucleotides: TGTGCCAGCAGCCTAAGCCTAACCGGGGAGCTGTTTTTT. Its protein product is CASSLSLTGELFF. The full variable domain, its missing parts supplied by reference TRBV7-3 and TRBJ2-2, is GAGVSQTPSNKVTEKGKYVELRCDPISGHTALYWYRQSLGQGPEFLIYFQGTGAADDSGLPNDRFFAVRPEGSVSTLKIQRTERGDSAVYLCASSLSLTGELFFGEGSRLTVL.

The J gene is TRBJ2-1, the V gene TRBV13; TRBD2 matches at 12 bases. The CDR3 runs to 16 residues. Germline CDR1 is PRHDT and CDR2 is FYEKMQ (reference sequence). Trimming removed 5 bases from V and 3 bases from J; junction bases left unmatched: 5. CDR3 amino acids: CASSRGLAGYYNEQFF. The CDR3 region has the DNA TGTGCCAGCAGCCGAGGACTAGCGGGATACTACAATGAGCAGTTCTTC.

The V and J genes are TRBV27 and TRBJ2-7, with 8 nucleotides matching TRBD1. Trimming took 6 bases from V and 9 from J; bases not matched to a gene: 10. This CDR3 has 13 amino acids. CDR1 is MNHEY and CDR2 is SMNVEV in the germline V gene (reference sequence). The CDR3 coding sequence is TGTGCCAGCAGCCCCATGGACAGGGACACGCAGTACTTC. It translates to CASSPMDRDTQYF.

This clone was counted once. The chain uses TRBV28 and TRBJ2-7; weak D call: TRBD1 (6 bases). CDR1 and CDR2 from the germline V gene are MDHEN and SYDVKM. This CDR3 is 14 amino acids long. V lost 9 bases to trimming and J lost 0 bases, with 15 bases between them. In DNA form, the CDR3 reads TGTGCCAGTGGGGACAACCTTAACTCCTACGAGCAGTACTTC. This translates into CASGDNLNSYEQYF. The variable domain in full, with the rest retrieved from reference TRBV28 and TRBJ2-7, is DVKVTQSSRYLVKRTGEKVFLECVQDMDHENMFWYRQDPGLGLRLIYFSYDVKMKEKGDIPEGYSVSREKKERFSLILESASTNQTSMYLCASGDNLNSYEQYFGPGTRLTVT.

The rearrangement links TRBV19 to TRBJ1-3; 9 bases line up with TRBD1. CDR3 length: 16 residues. Germline assignment: CDR1 LNHDA and CDR2 SQIVND (reference sequence). V trimming: 6 bases; J trimming: 4 bases; junction bases outside the gene matches: 10. CDR3 in DNA: TGTGCCAGTAGAACCACCGGGACAGGGCCAGGAAACACCATATATTTT. This translates into CASRTTGTGPGNTIYF. The full variable domain, rest sourced from reference TRBV19 and TRBJ1-3, is DGGITQSPKYLFRKEGQNVTLSCEQNLNHDAMYWYRQDPGQGLRLIYYSQIVNDFQKGDIAEGYSVSREKKESFPLTVTSAQKNPTAFYLCASRTTGTGPGNTIYFGEGSWLTVV.

This rearrangement joins TRBV5-1 to TRBJ1-2, with a possible D match to TRBD1 (5 bases). Germline-derived CDR1 and CDR2 are SGHRS and YFSETQ. This CDR3 spans 12 amino acids. The V end lost 1 base, the J end lost 7 bases, and 8 bases lay between the germline ends. The DNA of the CDR3 is TGCGCCAGCAGCTTGCAGGGCGCTGGCTACACCTTC. Protein product: CASSLQGAGYTF.

The V call is TRBV5-6, the J call TRBJ1-2, with TRBD1 identical over 7 bases. Losses at the gene ends were 5 bases for V and 10 bases for J; bases not matched to a gene: 5. The CDR3 is 11 amino acids. Germline assignment: CDR1 SGHDT and CDR2 YYEEEE. CDR3 nucleotides: TGTGCCAGCAGGCTACAGGGGTACTACACCTTC. Protein sequence: CASRLQGYYTF. The full variable domain, with the rest looked up from reference TRBV5-6 and TRBJ1-2, is DAGVTQSPTHLIKTRGQQVTLRCSPKSGHDTVSWYQQALGQGPQFIFQYYEEEERQRGNFPDRFSGHQFPNYSSELNVNALLLGDSALYLCASRLQGYYTFGSGTRLTVV.

The chain combines TRBV19 with TRBJ1-1; a possible D gene is TRBD1 (5 bases). Deletions cut 6 bases from V and 1 base from J, with 12 bases between. The CDR3 sequence is 14 residues long. From germline, CDR1 is LNHDA and CDR2 SQIVND (reference sequence). DNA of the CDR3: TGTGCCAGTAGGGCGCGGGGGGGGAACACTGAAGCTTTCTTT. Encoded protein: CASRARGGNTEAFF.

The chain employs TRBV29-1 and TRBJ1-4; 10 bases match TRBD1. CDR1 is SQVTM, CDR2 ANQGSEA, per germline. The CDR3 runs 13 residues. Trimming at V came to 3 bases and at J to 7 bases, leaving 2 bases not matched to a gene. CDR3 loop: CSVEGTGVEKLFF. As DNA, the CDR3 is TGCAGCGTTGAGGGGACAGGGGTTGAAAAACTGTTTTTT. The whole variable domain, remainder taken from reference TRBV29-1 and TRBJ1-4, is SAVISQKPSRDICQRGTSLTIQCQVDSQVTMMFWYRQQPGQSLTLIATANQGSEATYESGFVIDKFPISRPNLTFSTLTVSNMSPEDSSIYLCSVEGTGVEKLFFGSGTQLSVL.

V and J are TRBV6-5 and TRBJ2-7, with D possibly matching TRBD1 (6 bases). The CDR3 totals 15 residues. Deletions cut 9 bases from V and 0 bases from J, with 18 bases between. Germline V gives CDR1 MNHEY, CDR2 SVGAGI. This CDR3 is CASRFRDTTSYEQYF. CDR3 DNA sequence: TGTGCCAGTAGATTCCGGGACACTACCTCCTACGAGCAGTACTTC.

This chain links TRBV11-2 with TRBJ1-5; D is possibly TRBD1 (6 bases). V lost 1 base and J lost 4, with 11 bases in between. Looked up from germline, CDR1 is SGHAT and CDR2 is FQNNGV. This CDR3 comprises 15 residues. The CDR3 coding sequence is TGTGCCAGCAGCTTAGGAGGGGGGGAGAATCAGCCCCAGCATTTT. Its protein is CASSLGGGENQPQHF.

This chain uses TRBV27 with TRBJ2-6; TRBD1 agrees at 10 bases. The CDR3 is made up of 18 amino acids. Germline V gene sequence: CDR1 MNHEY, CDR2 SMNVEV (reference sequence). V trimming: 1 base; J trimming: 2 bases; junction bases outside the gene matches: 5. The CDR3, as DNA: TGTGCCAGCAGTTTATTGGGGACAGGGGTGCCTGGGGCCAACGTCCTGACTTTC. Its protein product is CASSLLGTGVPGANVLTF.

V gene TRBV7-9 combines with J gene TRBJ1-2, with unresolved D. The germline CDR1 and CDR2 sequences are SEHNR and FQNEAQ (reference sequence). The V and J ends lost 3 bases and 8 bases respectively, with 16 bases between them. This CDR3 is 14 amino acids long. The CDR3: CASSFTSWAPGYTF. The CDR3 nucleotides are TGTGCCAGCAGCTTTACCAGCTGGGCCCCCGGCTACACCTTC.

This chain joins TRBV6-1 and TRBJ2-5, with a tentative D call TRBD1 (5 bases). Germline assignment: CDR1 MNHNS and CDR2 SASEGT. The CDR3 has 13 amino acids. Deletions cut 5 bases from V and 2 bases from J, with 9 bases between. CDR3 residues: CASSQGYQETQYF. The CDR3 coding sequence is TGTGCCAGCAGTCAGGGCTATCAAGAGACCCAGTACTTC.